One sample yielded the 16 T cell receptor beta chains listed below, sequenced in a study of blood T cell repertoires in COVID-19. Measured with immunoSEQ multiplex PCR; TCRdb has only the in-frame clones, and not every one. This sample has 70,000 to 80,000 clones, with around 85% found just once. Sample: peripheral blood. The receptors stem from a woman older than 75 with active or convalescent COVID-19.

This clone came up once. The gene calls are TRBV29-1 and TRBJ2-5; tentatively, D is TRBD1 (6 bases). The germline CDR1 and CDR2 sequences are SQVTM and ANQGSEA. The CDR3 length is 15 residues. Trimming left V 4 bases short and J 4 bases short, with 19 bases between. The CDR3 spells CSVALQGTRGETQYF. DNA of the CDR3: TGCAGCGTTGCACTGCAGGGGACGAGAGGAGAGACCCAGTACTTC.

The chain is built from TRBV19 and TRBJ2-1, with 8 bases that match TRBD2. Germline V gene lookup returns CDR1 LNHDA and CDR2 SQIVND (reference sequence). The trim removed 1 base at V and 5 bases at J, leaving 4 bases unmatched. CDR3 length: 15 residues. The CDR3 sequence is CASSIGSGGHNEQFF. The CDR3 DNA reads as TGTGCCAGTAGTATAGGGAGCGGGGGCCACAATGAGCAGTTCTTC. The variable domain in full, completed from reference TRBV19 and TRBJ2-1, reads DGGITQSPKYLFRKEGQNVTLSCEQNLNHDAMYWYRQDPGQGLRLIYYSQIVNDFQKGDIAEGYSVSREKKESFPLTVTSAQKNPTAFYLCASSIGSGGHNEQFFGPGTRLTVL.

The J gene is TRBJ2-3, the V gene TRBV12-3 or TRBV12-4; D unclear. This CDR3 contains 13 residues. V was shortened by 3 bases and J by 1 base, with 5 bases between the two germline ends. CDR3 DNA: TGTGCCAGCAGTTTCGAGGGCACAGATACGCAGTATTTT. Protein sequence: CASSFEGTDTQYF.

The rearrangement joins TRBV3-1 (or the pseudogene TRBV3-2) to TRBJ2-6; D perhaps matches TRBD2 (6 bases). V was shortened by 1 base and J by 0 bases, with 19 bases between the two germline ends. Germline CDR1 is LGHDT and CDR2 is YNNKEL (reference sequence). The CDR3 sequence is 20 residues long. The CDR3 DNA reads TGTGCCAGCAGCCAAGTTCCGCAGGAGCAGGGAGGCTCTGGGGCCAACGTCCTGACTTTC. Its translation is CASSQVPQEQGGSGANVLTF.

The gene calls are TRBV5-4 and TRBJ2-2; TRBD2 matches 10 bases. CDR1 SGHNT and CDR2 YYREEE come from the germline V gene (reference sequence). The length of the CDR3 is 19 residues. After removal of 1 base from V and 5 bases from J, the junction contained 14 bases not matched to a gene. The DNA of the CDR3 is TGTGCCAGCAGCTTGCCGGCCAGCGGGGGGGCCTGGGAGACCGGGGAGCTGTTTTTT. It encodes CASSLPASGGAWETGELFF.

This clone came up a few times. V usage is TRBV5-6 and J usage is TRBJ1-5, with a possible D match to TRBD1 (5 bases). Trimming stripped 1 base from V and 0 bases from J, with 17 bases between. The germline V gene encodes CDR1 SGHDT and CDR2 YYEEEE. CDR3 length: 18 amino acids. DNA of the CDR3: TGTGCCAGCAGCTTGAGGGGCGGAGCATATTATAGCAATCAGCCCCAGCATTTT. Its protein is CASSLRGGAYYSNQPQHF.

This chain connects TRBV5-1 to TRBJ2-3; the match to TRBD2 covers 7 bases. Trimming removed 3 bases from V and 0 bases from J; junction bases left unmatched: 7. This CDR3 has 16 amino acids. The germline gives CDR1 SGHRS, CDR2 YFSETQ. This CDR3 is CASSYGSGASTDTQYF. CDR3 nucleotide sequence: TGCGCCAGCAGCTACGGGAGCGGGGCGAGCACAGATACGCAGTATTTT.

The chain is built from TRBV6-5 and TRBJ1-4; D unclear. CDR3 length: 14 residues. The V gene lost 4 bases and the J gene lost 7 bases, with 13 bases spanning the gap. Germline lookup yields CDR1 MNHEY and CDR2 SVGAGI. This CDR3 reads CASSSRQKGEKLFF. The CDR3 DNA reads as TGTGCCAGCAGTTCGCGGCAGAAAGGTGAAAAACTGTTTTTT.

V and J are TRBV27 and TRBJ1-5; 10 bases line up with TRBD1. Trimming removed 4 bases from V and 7 bases from J; junction bases left unmatched: 7. Germline V gene sequence: CDR1 MNHEY, CDR2 SMNVEV (reference sequence). This CDR3 spans 15 amino acids. The CDR3 sequence: CASSWSGTGDQPQHF. The CDR3 DNA sequence: TGTGCCAGCAGTTGGTCCGGGACAGGGGACCAGCCCCAGCATTTT.

The gene calls are TRBV28 and TRBJ2-7; D is perhaps TRBD2 (5 bases). The CDR3 extends over 14 amino acids. The V gene lost 8 bases and the J gene lost 0 bases, with 14 bases spanning the gap. Germline CDR1 and CDR2: MDHEN and SYDVKM. The CDR3: CASSTGFDSYEQYF. The CDR3 DNA is TGTGCCAGCTCGACGGGGTTCGACTCCTACGAGCAGTACTTC.

This rearrangement joins TRBV7-2 to TRBJ1-2; TRBD1 might be the D (5 bases). Deletions cut 1 base from V and 1 base from J, with 13 bases between. Germline CDR1 is SGHTA and CDR2 is FQGNSA. This CDR3 comprises 16 residues. The DNA for the CDR3 is TGTGCCAGCAGCTTAGAGACAGCTAATTATAACTATGGCTACACCTTC. It specifies CASSLETANYNYGYTF.

The chain is built from TRBV6-6 and TRBJ1-4; D not resolved. Germline V lookup: CDR1 MNHNY, CDR2 SVGAGI (reference sequence). V was shortened by 6 bases and J by 8 bases, with 7 bases between the two germline ends. The CDR3 is 11 amino acids. CDR3 in DNA: TGTGCCAGCAGCCTCTCGGAAAAACTGTTTTTT. Protein: CASSLSEKLFF.

The V gene is TRBV7-2, the J gene TRBJ2-1; 16 nucleotides line up with TRBD2. CDR1 is SGHTA, CDR2 FQGNSA, per germline. The CDR3 runs 19 residues. V was pared by 7 bases and J by 0 bases, with 9 bases of the junction left unmatched. Here the CDR3 reads CASTRGLAGGRSSYNEQFF. CDR3 bases: TGTGCCAGCACCAGGGGACTAGCGGGGGGGCGTAGCTCCTACAATGAGCAGTTCTTC. The variable domain in full, with the rest retrieved from reference TRBV7-2 and TRBJ2-1, is GAGVSQSPSNKVTEKGKDVELRCDPISGHTALYWYRQSLGQGLEFLIYFQGNSAPDKSGLPSDRFSAERTGGSVSTLTIQRTQQEDSAVYLCASTRGLAGGRSSYNEQFFGPGTRLTVL.

V usage is TRBV7-9 and J usage is TRBJ1-3; 7 bases line up with TRBD1. Trimming at V came to 5 bases and at J to 2 bases, leaving 9 bases not matched to a gene. The CDR3 covers 16 residues. Germline CDR1 is SEHNR and CDR2 is FQNEAQ (reference sequence). This chain's CDR3 is CASSVRTGATGNTIYF. In nucleotides, the CDR3 is TGTGCCAGCAGCGTAAGAACAGGGGCGACTGGAAACACCATATATTTT.

The chain links TRBV15 to TRBJ2-7, with 10 bases fitting TRBD1. Germline CDR1 LNHNV, CDR2 YYDKDF (reference sequence). V lost 6 bases and J lost 0; bases outside the gene matches: 5. CDR3 length equals 15 residues. The CDR3 loop is CATRSGTGDSYEQYF. Written as DNA, the CDR3 is TGTGCCACCAGGTCCGGGACAGGGGACTCCTACGAGCAGTACTTC. Full variable domain (remainder filled in from reference TRBV15 and TRBJ2-7): DAMVIQNPRYQVTQFGKPVTLSCSQTLNHNVMYWYQQKSSQAPKLLFHYYDKDFNNEADTPDNFQSRRPNTSFCFLDIRSPGLGDTAMYLCATRSGTGDSYEQYFGPGTRLTVT.

The rearrangement joins TRBV7-2 to TRBJ2-7, with 12 bases lining up with TRBD2. Per germline, CDR1 SGHTA and CDR2 FQGNSA. Trimming at V came to 3 bases and at J to 4 bases, leaving 4 bases not matched to a gene. CDR3 length equals 15 residues. CDR3 region: CASSFTTSGGYEQYF. CDR3 bases: TGTGCCAGCAGCTTTACAACTAGCGGGGGGTACGAGCAGTACTTC. The full variable domain, rest sourced from reference TRBV7-2 and TRBJ2-7, is GAGVSQSPSNKVTEKGKDVELRCDPISGHTALYWYRQSLGQGLEFLIYFQGNSAPDKSGLPSDRFSAERTGGSVSTLTIQRTQQEDSAVYLCASSFTTSGGYEQYFGPGTRLTVT.